A selection of T cell receptor beta chains follows, all from one sample in a study of shared clonotypes between healthy human individuals. Sequencing used immunoSEQ multiplex PCR; TCRdb keeps in-frame clones, though not all of them. The table records about 820,000 clones, 90% to 95% of them present only once. The source material was naive CD8+ T cells sorted from blood. Receptors were obtained from a man aged 25 to 40 in good health. Both conserved end residues are part of each CDR3. Fields, in order: V gene, clone size, D gene, J gene, CDR3 protein, CDR3 DNA. D genes are given only for firm matches. Clone size is given for some rows only: seen once, a few or many times, or a class if the clone is expanded.

TRBV6-6	-	-	TRBJ2-1	CASSYGDRGFF	TGTGCCAGCAGTTACGGGGATAGAGGGTTCTTC
TRBV5-5	-	-	TRBJ2-7	CASSSYEQYF	TGTGCCAGCAGCAGCTACGAGCAGTACTTC
TRBV28	-	-	TRBJ1-4	CASSLLGGSSTNEKLFF	TGTGCCAGCAGTTTATTGGGTGGATCCTCAACTAATGAAAAACTGTTTTTT
TRBV6-5	-	-	TRBJ1-1	CATSGSSEAFF	TGTGCCACCTCCGGTTCTTCTGAAGCTTTCTTT
TRBV27	-	-	TRBJ2-1	CASSPGSSYNEQFF	TGTGCCAGCTCACCGGGGAGCTCCTACAATGAGCAGTTCTTC
TRBV15	-	-	TRBJ2-7	CATSRVRGSSYEQYF	TGTGCCACCAGCAGAGTTCGGGGGAGTTCCTACGAGCAGTACTTC
TRBV27	-	-	TRBJ2-7	CASSLRPAYEQYF	TGTGCCAGCAGTTTACGGCCGGCCTACGAGCAGTACTTC
TRBV28	few	TRBD2	TRBJ2-2	CASSLLAGDPNTGELFF	TGTGCCAGCAGTTTGCTAGCGGGAGACCCGAACACCGGGGAGCTGTTTTTT
TRBV7-2	-	TRBD1	TRBJ2-1	CASSGRSGQGYNEQFF	TGTGCCAGCAGCGGAAGAAGCGGACAGGGCTACAATGAGCAGTTCTTC
TRBV5-4	-	-	TRBJ1-4	CASSLLGDHEKLFF	TGTGCCAGCAGCTTGCTCGGGGACCACGAAAAACTGTTTTTT
TRBV11-2	-	-	TRBJ2-7	CASSLGTGSYYEQYF	TGTGCCAGCAGCTTGGGGACTGGTTCATATTACGAGCAGTACTTC
TRBV2	-	TRBD2	TRBJ2-1	CASSESGTSVLNEQFF	TGTGCCAGCAGTGAGTCAGGGACTAGCGTCCTCAATGAGCAGTTCTTC
TRBV19	-	-	TRBJ2-7	CASSIGPPVAYEQYF	TGTGCCAGTAGTATCGGACCCCCGGTGGCCTACGAGCAGTACTTC
TRBV7-8	-	-	TRBJ2-1	CASSSDGSNEQFF	TGTGCCAGCAGCTCCGATGGGAGTAATGAGCAGTTCTTC
TRBV7-8	-	TRBD2	TRBJ2-1	CASTTRTSGTYNEQFF	TGTGCCAGCACCACTCGGACTAGCGGTACCTACAATGAGCAGTTCTTC
TRBV5-4	-	-	TRBJ1-1	CASSSGMGVSTQAFF	TGTGCCAGCAGCTCCGGGATGGGGGTATCCACTCAAGCTTTCTTT
TRBV7-9	-	-	TRBJ2-1	CASRPLRDTGYNEQFF	TGTGCCAGCAGACCCCTCCGGGACACTGGGTACAATGAGCAGTTCTTC
TRBV19	once	TRBD2	TRBJ2-1	CASSFPGTMGEQFF	TGTGCCAGTAGTTTCCCGGGGACTATGGGTGAGCAGTTCTTC
TRBV30	-	-	TRBJ2-3	CAWSGASTLQDTQYF	TGTGCCTGGAGTGGCGCCTCAACCCTACAAGATACGCAGTATTTT
TRBV28	-	TRBD2	TRBJ2-7	CASSLRWLAGVARYEQYF	TGTGCCAGCAGTTTACGGTGGCTAGCGGGAGTGGCGCGCTACGAGCAGTACTTC
TRBV18	-	TRBD2	TRBJ2-1	CASSPGISGRRNEQFF	TGTGCCAGCTCACCCGGAATTAGCGGGAGGCGGAATGAGCAGTTCTTC
TRBV19	-	TRBD2	TRBJ2-1	CASRGFPSSGRSSYNEQFF	TGTGCCAGTAGGGGATTTCCTTCGAGCGGGAGGAGCTCCTACAATGAGCAGTTCTTC
TRBV27	-	TRBD2	TRBJ2-7	CASSLMASGRREQYF	TGTGCCAGCAGTTTAATGGCTAGCGGGAGGAGGGAGCAGTACTTC
TRBV12-5	-	TRBD1	TRBJ1-2	CASGLAYPGQALAFYGYTF	TGTGCTAGTGGTTTGGCATACCCGGGACAGGCGCTCGCCTTCTATGGCTACACCTTC
TRBV7-8	-	-	TRBJ2-5	CASSLLMGRETQYF	TGTGCCAGCAGCTTATTGATGGGGCGAGAGACCCAGTACTTC
TRBV7-9	once	-	TRBJ2-7	CASSLVGAYEQYF	TGTGCCAGCAGCTTAGTCGGGGCCTACGAGCAGTACTTC
TRBV27	-	-	TRBJ1-2	CASSLSGGEKLYGYTF	TGTGCCAGCAGTTTATCGGGGGGGGAGAAACTCTATGGCTACACCTTC
TRBV4-1	-	-	TRBJ2-1	CASSQEPLVGYNEQFF	TGCGCCAGCAGCCAAGAACCACTGGTGGGCTACAATGAGCAGTTCTTC
TRBV11-3	-	-	TRBJ2-5	CASSLETQETQYF	TGTGCCAGCAGCTTAGAGACACAAGAGACCCAGTACTTC
TRBV28	few	-	TRBJ2-7	CASGTNEQYF	TGTGCCAGCGGCACGAACGAGCAGTACTTC
TRBV5-1	-	-	TRBJ2-7	CASSSPEARVYEQYF	TGCGCCAGCAGCTCCCCAGAGGCACGTGTCTACGAGCAGTACTTC
TRBV9	once	-	TRBJ1-2	CASSDMGYGYTF	TGTGCCAGCAGCGATATGGGCTATGGCTACACCTTC
TRBV7-8	-	TRBD1	TRBJ2-7	CASSPPRTTGTGHEQYF	TGTGCCAGCAGTCCCCCTCGCACCACCGGGACAGGTCACGAGCAGTACTTC
TRBV27	once	-	TRBJ2-7	CASSWGVSYEQYF	TGTGCCAGCAGTTGGGGTGTCTCCTACGAGCAGTACTTC
TRBV7-9	-	-	TRBJ1-1	CASSPETGPGNTEAFF	TGTGCCAGCAGCCCCGAGACAGGCCCCGGGAACACTGAAGCTTTCTTT
TRBV10-3	-	TRBD2	TRBJ2-7	CAISESIAGVNYEQYF	TGTGCCATCAGTGAGTCAATAGCGGGAGTAAACTACGAGCAGTACTTC
TRBV27	once	-	TRBJ2-3	CASGWRWRTQYF	TGTGCCAGTGGCTGGAGGTGGAGGACGCAGTATTTT
TRBV9	-	-	TRBJ2-1	CASSVVETGYNEQFF	TGTGCCAGCAGCGTAGTAGAGACAGGTTACAATGAGCAGTTCTTC
TRBV5-6	-	-	TRBJ1-5	CASQSQHSNQPQHF	TGTGCCAGCCAGTCACAGCATAGCAATCAGCCCCAGCATTTT
TRBV19	-	TRBD2	TRBJ2-7	CASSRGTSGIYEQYF	TGTGCCAGTAGTAGAGGGACTAGCGGGATCTACGAGCAGTACTTC
TRBV27	-	TRBD1	TRBJ2-2	CASTFGTGGAGELFF	TGTGCCAGCACCTTTGGGACAGGGGGTGCCGGGGAGCTGTTTTTT
TRBV6-5	-	TRBD1	TRBJ2-2	CASGQDRGLTGELFF	TGTGCCAGCGGACAGGACAGGGGGCTCACCGGGGAGCTGTTTTTT
TRBV2	-	-	TRBJ1-1	CASYGEGAFF	TGTGCCAGCTACGGGGAAGGAGCTTTCTTT